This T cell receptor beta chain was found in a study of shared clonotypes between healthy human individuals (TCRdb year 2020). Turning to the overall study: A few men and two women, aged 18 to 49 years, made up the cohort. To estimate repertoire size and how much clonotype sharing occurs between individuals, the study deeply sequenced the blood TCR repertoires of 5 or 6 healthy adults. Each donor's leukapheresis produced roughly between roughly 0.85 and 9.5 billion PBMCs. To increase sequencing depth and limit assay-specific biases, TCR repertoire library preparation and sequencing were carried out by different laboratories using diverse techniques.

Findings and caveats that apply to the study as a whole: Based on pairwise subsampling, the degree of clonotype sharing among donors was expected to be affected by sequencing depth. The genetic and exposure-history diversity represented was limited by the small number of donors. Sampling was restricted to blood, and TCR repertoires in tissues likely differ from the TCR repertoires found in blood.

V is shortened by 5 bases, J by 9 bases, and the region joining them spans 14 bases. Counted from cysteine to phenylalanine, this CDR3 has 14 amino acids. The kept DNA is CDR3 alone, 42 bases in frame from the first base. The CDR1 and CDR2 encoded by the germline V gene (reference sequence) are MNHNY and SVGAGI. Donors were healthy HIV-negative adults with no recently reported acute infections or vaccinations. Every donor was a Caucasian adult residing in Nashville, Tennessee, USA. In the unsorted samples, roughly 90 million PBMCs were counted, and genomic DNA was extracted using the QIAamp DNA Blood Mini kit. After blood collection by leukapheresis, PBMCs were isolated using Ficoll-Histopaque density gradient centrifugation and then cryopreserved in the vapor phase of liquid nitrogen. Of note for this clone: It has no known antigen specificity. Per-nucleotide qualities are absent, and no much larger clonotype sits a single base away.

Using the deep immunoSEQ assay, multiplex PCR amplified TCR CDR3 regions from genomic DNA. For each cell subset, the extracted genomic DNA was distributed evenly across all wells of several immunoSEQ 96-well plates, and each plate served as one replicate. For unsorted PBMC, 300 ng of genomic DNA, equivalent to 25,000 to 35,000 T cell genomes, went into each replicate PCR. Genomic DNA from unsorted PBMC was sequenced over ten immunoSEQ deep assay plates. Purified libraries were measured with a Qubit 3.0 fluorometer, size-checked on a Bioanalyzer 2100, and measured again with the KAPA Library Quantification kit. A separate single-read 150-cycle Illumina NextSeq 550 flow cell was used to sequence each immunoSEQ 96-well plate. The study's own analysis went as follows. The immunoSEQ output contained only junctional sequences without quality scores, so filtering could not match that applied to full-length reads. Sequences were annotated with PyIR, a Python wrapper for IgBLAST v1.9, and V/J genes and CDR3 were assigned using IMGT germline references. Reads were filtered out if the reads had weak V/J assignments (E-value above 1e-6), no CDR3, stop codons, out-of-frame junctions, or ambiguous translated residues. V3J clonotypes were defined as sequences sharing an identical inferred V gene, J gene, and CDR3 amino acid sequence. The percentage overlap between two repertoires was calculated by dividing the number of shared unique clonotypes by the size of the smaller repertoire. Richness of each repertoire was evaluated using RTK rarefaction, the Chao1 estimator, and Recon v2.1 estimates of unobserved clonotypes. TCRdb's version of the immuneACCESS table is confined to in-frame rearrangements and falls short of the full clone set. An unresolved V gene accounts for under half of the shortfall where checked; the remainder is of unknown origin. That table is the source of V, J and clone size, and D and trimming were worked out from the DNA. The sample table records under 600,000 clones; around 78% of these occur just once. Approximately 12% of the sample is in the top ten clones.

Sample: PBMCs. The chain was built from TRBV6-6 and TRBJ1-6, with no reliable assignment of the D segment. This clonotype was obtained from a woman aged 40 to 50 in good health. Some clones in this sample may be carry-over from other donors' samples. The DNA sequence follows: TGTGCCAGCAGTCTACTCCAACTGGGTTCACCCCTCCACTTT. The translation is CASSLLQLGSPLHF.